This TCR beta chain was recorded in a study of human T cells and chemical hapten exposure. Study-level information: Diphenylcyclopropenone, dosed weekly to the scalp, was given to patients throughout the roughly 25-week study.

At least ten counts were recorded for this clonotype. Its cognate antigen is unknown. Individual cDNA molecules (in the library) carried attached unique molecular identifiers. TCRdb ran MiXCR on the RACE reads and lists one entry per CDR3 protein. Of around 380,000 distinct CDR3 sequences listed, about 4.4% were seen once; the top ten hold around 2%. Time point here: patch test 1, 2 weeks after DPC sensitization. As to treatment: therapeutic diphenylcyclopropenone sensitization with weekly scalp DPC. Each patch-test visit's blood sample preceded patch application. Germline CDR1 reads DFQATT; CDR2 reads SNEGSKA (reference sequence). The V and J ends lost 0 bases and 3 bases respectively, with 14 bases between them. This CDR3 contains 16 residues. Study findings and constraints: Unchanged with DPC sensitization were TCRs above 1 in 1000 frequency.

The sequence derives from a woman between 50 and 59 years old with alopecia areata. Some clones in this sample may be carry-over from other donors' samples. The chain uses TRBV20-1 and TRBJ2-2, with D tentatively TRBD2 (5 bases). The specimen was whole blood, collected in connection with sensitization to the hapten diphenylcyclopropenone (DPC). CDR3: CSARDPSGTYTGELFF. CDR3 coding DNA: TGCAGTGCTAGAGACCCCAGCGGAACATACACCGGGGAGCTGTTTTTT.